The 9 T cell receptor beta chains below come from one sample, sequenced in a study of blood T cell repertoires in COVID-19. The protocol was immunoSEQ multiplex PCR, while the TCRdb copy is restricted to in-frame clones and leaves out a portion. The sample holds about 250,000 clones, about nine tenths seen once. Sequencing used PBMCs or T cells enriched from blood (not recorded which). These TCRs come from a woman aged 25 to 45 with acute COVID-19.

V is TRBV19 and J is TRBJ1-1; 7 nucleotides align to TRBD1. The ends lost 7 bases at V and 5 bases at J; junction bases unmatched: 7. The CDR3 runs 13 residues. CDR1 and CDR2 (germline): LNHDA, SQIVND (reference sequence). The CDR3 protein is CASNRGLGTEAFF. DNA of the CDR3: TGTGCCAGTAATAGGGGGCTTGGGACTGAAGCTTTCTTT.

The rearrangement uses TRBV6-5 and TRBJ1-5; D unresolved. The CDR3 covers 15 residues. Trimming shortened V by 6 bases and J by 0 bases, and 12 bases separated the two germline ends. Germline loops: CDR1 MNHEY, CDR2 SVGAGI. CDR3 in amino acids: CASRSADFSNQPQHF. The CDR3 DNA follows: TGTGCCAGCAGGTCCGCGGACTTTAGCAATCAGCCCCAGCATTTT.

The table lists this clone with a count of one. The rearrangement links TRBV5-4 to TRBJ2-1; D uncertain. The CDR3 runs 11 residues. Trimming took off 4 bases at V and 8 bases at J, with 7 bases between the two ends. In germline, CDR1 is SGHNT, CDR2 YYREEE (reference sequence). The CDR3 is CASSRVDEQFF. As DNA, the CDR3 is TGTGCCAGCAGCCGAGTAGATGAGCAGTTCTTC.

The V gene is TRBV25-1, the J gene TRBJ1-2, with TRBD1 matching 8 bases. The germline CDR1 and CDR2 sequences are MGHDK and SYGVNS. The ends lost 4 bases at V and 6 bases at J; junction bases unmatched: 7. The CDR3 covers 14 residues. Written as DNA, the CDR3 is TGTGCCAGCAGTGTTCCCGGGACAGGCGATGGCTACACCTTC. Translated: CASSVPGTGDGYTF.

The V gene is TRBV20-1, the J gene TRBJ1-2; 7 nucleotides align to TRBD1. CDR3 length equals 13 residues. Germline CDR1 reads DFQATT; CDR2 reads SNEGSKA (reference sequence). V was clipped by 6 bases and J by 7 bases; unmatched bases: 11. In DNA, the CDR3 is TGCAGTGCCAGTAGGGGGCTCGGGGGTGGCTACACCTTC. Amino acid sequence: CSASRGLGGGYTF.

The J gene is TRBJ1-2, the V gene TRBV7-2; D ambiguous. Deletions cut 5 bases from V and 2 bases from J, with 15 bases between. Germline CDR1 reads SGHTA; CDR2 reads FQGNSA. This CDR3 comprises 15 residues. CDR3 sequence: CASSPLMAANYGYTF. The DNA of the CDR3 is TGTGCCAGCAGCCCGTTAATGGCAGCGAACTATGGCTACACCTTC.

This clone is a singleton in its sample. The rearrangement joins TRBV11-2 to TRBJ1-1, with TRBD1 matching over 7 bases. Germline trimming cut 3 bases from V and 3 bases from J; bases unmatched to any gene: 10. The CDR3 is 16 residues long. Germline V gene data show CDR1 as SGHAT and CDR2 as FQNNGV. The CDR3 here is CASSFIRTGRHTEAFF. The CDR3 DNA follows: TGTGCCAGCAGCTTTATCCGGACAGGACGACACACTGAAGCTTTCTTT. The entire variable domain, with the rest obtained from reference TRBV11-2 and TRBJ1-1, is as follows: EAGVAQSPRYKIIEKRQSVAFWCNPISGHATLYWYQQILGQGPKLLIQFQNNGVVDDSQLPKDRFSAERLKGVDSTLKIQPAKLEDSAVYLCASSFIRTGRHTEAFFGQGTRLTVV.

The chain couples TRBV9 to TRBJ2-1; TRBD2 matches 14 bases. Germline assignment: CDR1 SGDLS and CDR2 YYNGEE. With V trimmed by 5 bases and J by 8 bases, 6 bases remained unmatched. This CDR3 region has 15 residues. The chain's CDR3 is CASRETSGGADEQFF. The DNA for the CDR3 is TGTGCCAGCAGGGAGACTAGCGGGGGGGCCGATGAGCAGTTCTTC. The whole variable domain, filled in from reference TRBV9 and TRBJ2-1, reads DSGVTQTPKHLITATGQRVTLRCSPRSGDLSVYWYQQSLDQGLQFLIQYYNGEERAKGNILERFSAQQFPDLHSELNLSSLELGDSALYFCASRETSGGADEQFFGPGTRLTVL.

This clone has only one observation. The chain employs TRBV6-5 and TRBJ1-5; the D gene is possibly TRBD1 (6 bases). Germline V gene data show CDR1 as MNHEY and CDR2 as SVGAGI. Trimming cost V 4 bases and J 4 bases, with 8 bases left between them. The length of the CDR3 is 13 residues. As DNA, the CDR3 is TGTGCCAGCAGTTTGGACAGAAATCAGCCCCAGCATTTT. This gives the protein CASSLDRNQPQHF.